This TCR beta chain was observed in a study of T cell repertoires in cytomegalovirus infection. Study details: Public signatures in TCR beta pointed to CMV infection and matching HLA type. Study-level points and caveats: Cumulative frequency (of public TCR beta family members) identified carriers of CMV plus the relevant HLA.

As for this clonotype: The antigen remains undetermined.

MiXCR, run by TCRdb on the reads, gives a single entry per CDR3 protein. The sample has around 440,000 distinct CDR3 sequences, around 10% seen once. J was trimmed by 5 bases and V by 4 bases; bases with no gene match: 12. Per germline, CDR1 DFQATT and CDR2 SNEGSKA (reference sequence). This CDR3 contains 16 residues. This clonotype originated in a human donor in good health (CMV status not recorded). Some clones in this sample may be carry-over from other donors' samples. The chain combines TRBV20-1 with TRBJ1-5; 9 bases align to TRBD1. The sample taken for sequencing was PBMCs. The chain's CDR3 is CSATGTGIWNDQPQHF. As DNA, the CDR3 is TGCAGTGCTACCGGGACAGGGATTTGGAATGATCAGCCCCAGCATTTT.